These T cell receptor beta chains were read from a single sample in a study of blood T cell repertoires in COVID-19. The table came from immunoSEQ multiplex PCR; TCRdb's copy has only in-frame clones and leaves some out. In the table there are roughly 150,000 clones, about 83% of which are singletons. The sample taken for sequencing was peripheral blood. Receptor source: a man between 65 and 79 years old who had recovered from COVID-19. Both conserved end residues are part of each CDR3. The D gene is left open where the match is weak. Some rows mark clone size as missing; the rest say once, few, many or name a class of expanded clone.

TRBD2,NA,TRBJ2-3,TRBV6-1,CASSEFASGSKDTQYF,TGTGCCAGCAGTGAATTCGCTAGCGGGAGTAAAGATACGCAGTATTTT
NA,NA,TRBJ2-7,TRBV4-3,CASSQEWQRGEQYF,TGCGCCAGCAGCCAAGAATGGCAGAGAGGCGAGCAGTACTTC
TRBD1,NA,TRBJ2-7,TRBV12-5,CASGSNDRGSLYEQYF,TGTGCTAGTGGTTCGAACGACAGGGGTTCTTTGTACGAGCAGTACTTC
NA,NA,TRBJ1-5,TRBV7-2,CASSLQSNQPQHF,TGTGCCAGCAGCCTACAGAGCAATCAGCCCCAGCATTTT
NA,NA,TRBJ2-2,TRBV29-1,CSVERQDTGELFF,TGCAGCGTTGAACGTCAGGATACCGGGGAGCTGTTTTTT
TRBD2,NA,TRBJ2-3,TRBV20-1,CSASPAGVTDTQYF,TGCAGTGCAAGTCCAGCGGGAGTGACAGATACGCAGTATTTT
TRBD1,NA,TRBJ1-4,TRBV13,CASSSGGPNEKLFF,TGTGCCAGCAGCTCAGGGGGCCCCAATGAAAAACTGTTTTTT
NA,NA,TRBJ2-2,TRBV5-1,CASSLSQNTGELFF,TGCGCCAGCAGCTTGTCACAGAACACCGGGGAGCTGTTTTTT
NA,NA,TRBJ2-2,TRBV7-6,CASSTDAGELFF,TGTGCCAGCAGCACAGATGCCGGGGAGCTGTTTTTT
TRBD2,NA,TRBJ2-1,TRBV12-3/TRBV12-4,CASSRREGDEQFF,TGTGCCAGCAGCCGGCGGGAGGGTGATGAGCAGTTCTTC
TRBD2,NA,TRBJ2-2,TRBV10-3,CATSTSGGNTGELFF,TGTGCCACCTCAACTAGCGGGGGAAACACCGGGGAGCTGTTTTTT
TRBD2,NA,TRBJ2-1,TRBV4-1,CASSLTSGSLFEQFF,TGCGCCAGCAGCCTAACTAGCGGGAGTCTGTTTGAGCAGTTCTTC
TRBD1,NA,TRBJ2-7,TRBV27,CASSSRDRVYEQYF,TGTGCCAGCAGTTCCCGGGACAGAGTCTACGAGCAGTACTTC
TRBD2,once,TRBJ2-1,TRBV2,CASSGAAGANEQFF,TGTGCCAGCAGTGGTGCGGCGGGAGCGAATGAGCAGTTCTTC
NA,NA,TRBJ1-2,TRBV10-3,CAISDSGRDYGYTF,TGTGCCATCAGTGACAGCGGAAGGGACTATGGCTACACCTTC
TRBD2,once,TRBJ2-7,TRBV3-1/TRBV3-2,CASSQDPRLAGTYEQYF,TGTGCCAGCAGCCAAGACCCCAGACTAGCGGGTACCTACGAGCAGTACTTC
NA,NA,TRBJ2-5,TRBV5-1,CASSSLYQETQYF,TGCGCCAGCAGCTCCCTGTACCAAGAGACCCAGTACTTC
NA,NA,TRBJ2-3,TRBV6-2/TRBV6-3,CASSYSDFADTQYF,TGTGCCAGCAGTTACTCAGACTTCGCAGATACGCAGTATTTT
TRBD1,NA,TRBJ1-1,TRBV28,CASSSPGQGKGEAFF,TGTGCCAGCAGTTCGCCAGGACAGGGAAAGGGTGAAGCTTTCTTT
NA,NA,TRBJ1-4,TRBV10-1,CASSARKGDRHEKLFF,TGCGCCAGCAGTGCAAGGAAAGGGGATCGGCATGAAAAACTGTTTTTT
NA,NA,TRBJ2-5,TRBV25-1,CASSEYGRMQETQYF,TGTGCCAGCAGTGAATACGGCAGGATGCAAGAGACCCAGTACTTC
NA,NA,TRBJ2-1,TRBV7-9,CASSPAGPYNEQFF,TGTGCCAGCAGCCCGGCGGGACCCTACAATGAGCAGTTCTTC
NA,NA,TRBJ1-5,TRBV19,CASSDRSDQPQHF,TGTGCCAGTTCGGACAGAAGCGATCAGCCCCAGCATTTT
TRBD2,NA,TRBJ2-7,TRBV5-1,CASSLGLAGGIYEQYF,TGCGCCAGCAGCTTGGGCCTAGCGGGAGGGATCTACGAGCAGTACTTC
NA,few,TRBJ1-1,TRBV12-3/TRBV12-4,CASSSTSNTEAFF,TGTGCCAGCAGCTCGACTTCGAACACTGAAGCTTTCTTT
NA,NA,TRBJ2-2,TRBV3-1/TRBV3-2,CASSLRVANTGELFF,TGTGCCAGCAGCCTCCGAGTGGCGAACACCGGGGAGCTGTTTTTT
NA,NA,TRBJ1-2,TRBV27,CASSLRANYGYTF,TGTGCCAGCAGTTTGCGGGCTAACTATGGCTACACCTTC
NA,many,TRBJ2-2,TRBV13,CASSNGVNTGELFF,TGTGCCAGCAGCAACGGAGTCAACACCGGGGAGCTGTTTTTT
NA,NA,TRBJ1-6,TRBV6-1,CASSDEGNSYNSPLHF,TGTGCCAGCAGTGATGAGGGAAACTCCTATAATTCACCCCTCCACTTT
NA,NA,TRBJ2-1,TRBV12-3/TRBV12-4,CASSRYYEQFF,TGTGCCAGCAGTCGCTATTATGAGCAGTTCTTC
TRBD1,few,TRBJ1-1,TRBV28,CAIKTGTTEAFF,TGTGCCATCAAGACAGGGACCACTGAAGCTTTCTTT
NA,NA,TRBJ2-5,TRBV3-1/TRBV3-2,CASSRRAETQYF,TGTGCCAGCAGCCGGCGGGCAGAGACCCAGTACTTC
TRBD1,NA,TRBJ2-7,TRBV10-2,CASLSSGQGASGHITYEQYF,TGCGCCAGCCTTTCTTCAGGACAGGGGGCCAGCGGGCATATTACCTACGAGCAGTACTTC
TRBD2,NA,TRBJ2-2,TRBV5-4,CASSLGVLAGGNGELFF,TGTGCCAGCAGCTTGGGGGTACTAGCGGGAGGAAACGGGGAGCTGTTTTTT
NA,NA,TRBJ1-1,TRBV14,CASSQQLANTEAFF,TGTGCCAGCAGCCAACAATTGGCGAACACTGAAGCTTTCTTT
TRBD2,once,TRBJ2-5,TRBV7-2,CASSFSTSGRKETQYF,TGTGCCAGCAGCTTCTCGACTAGCGGGAGGAAAGAGACCCAGTACTTC
NA,NA,TRBJ1-5,TRBV13,CASSLGGRGQPQHF,TGTGCCAGCAGCTTAGGCGGCAGGGGACAGCCCCAGCATTTT
NA,NA,TRBJ1-1,TRBV9,CASSVDGGASTEAFF,TGTGCCAGCAGCGTAGATGGGGGCGCGAGCACTGAAGCTTTCTTT
TRBD1,NA,TRBJ1-4,TRBV5-1,CASSKGQGKLGNEKLFF,TGCGCCAGCAGCAAGGGACAGGGGAAATTGGGTAATGAAAAACTGTTTTTT
TRBD1,NA,TRBJ1-5,TRBV19,CASSILDREGFQPQHF,TGTGCCAGTAGTATCTTGGACAGGGAGGGATTTCAGCCCCAGCATTTT
NA,NA,TRBJ2-1,TRBV28,CASSGGSERPTEQFF,TGTGCCAGCAGCGGGGGTAGCGAGAGGCCCACTGAGCAGTTCTTC
TRBD1,NA,TRBJ1-2,TRBV2,CASSESPGQGARGYTF,TGTGCCAGCAGTGAATCTCCGGGACAGGGGGCAAGAGGCTACACCTTC
NA,NA,TRBJ2-2,TRBV6-5,CASRGHVGTGELFF,TGTGCCAGCAGGGGGCATGTGGGGACCGGGGAGCTGTTTTTT
NA,NA,TRBJ1-2,TRBV6-5,CASSSAGGDYGYTF,TGTGCCAGCAGTTCCGCGGGGGGTGACTATGGCTACACCTTC
TRBD1,few,TRBJ2-7,TRBV9,CASSTQQGDYHEQYF,TGTGCCAGCAGCACCCAACAGGGGGATTATCACGAGCAGTACTTC
NA,NA,TRBJ2-1,TRBV12-2,CASRSRLRPLFGSYNEQFF,TGTGCAAGTCGCTCCAGACTACGTCCACTTTTCGGGTCCTACAATGAGCAGTTCTTC
TRBD1,NA,TRBJ2-2,TRBV6-6,CASRRQGKTGELFF,TGTGCCAGCAGGCGACAGGGGAAGACCGGGGAGCTGTTTTTT
TRBD1,NA,TRBJ1-4,TRBV11-2,CASSTGQINEKLFF,TGTGCCAGCAGCACGGGACAGATTAATGAAAAACTGTTTTTT
TRBD2,NA,TRBJ2-1,TRBV2,CASSDGTSAGNEQFF,TGTGCCAGCAGTGATGGGACTAGCGCGGGAAATGAGCAGTTCTTC